The TCR beta chain described here comes from a study of blood T cell repertoires in COVID-19. Study background: Donors in Cohort 3 counted as recovered after two negative PCRs, clearance, or symptom resolution. Italy, Spain and the United States were the sources of the convalescent and acute COVID-19 samples.

The assay was immunoSEQ multiplex PCR, and TCRdb's table has in-frame clones only and misses some. The data hold around 360,000 clones, with around 87% observed a single time. Germline loops: CDR1 DFQATT, CDR2 SNEGSKA (reference sequence). The CDR3 runs to 11 residues. Trimming stripped 3 bases from V and 4 bases from J, with 6 bases between. Material: PBMCs or T cells enriched from blood (not recorded which). V is TRBV20-1 and J is TRBJ1-2; D remains ambiguous. The source is a man aged 35-49 years in a cohort exposed to, infected with or recovered from COVID-19 (not recorded which). CDR3 coding DNA: TGCAGTGCTAGTACAGTCTATGGCTACACCTTC. This sequence encodes CSASTVYGYTF.